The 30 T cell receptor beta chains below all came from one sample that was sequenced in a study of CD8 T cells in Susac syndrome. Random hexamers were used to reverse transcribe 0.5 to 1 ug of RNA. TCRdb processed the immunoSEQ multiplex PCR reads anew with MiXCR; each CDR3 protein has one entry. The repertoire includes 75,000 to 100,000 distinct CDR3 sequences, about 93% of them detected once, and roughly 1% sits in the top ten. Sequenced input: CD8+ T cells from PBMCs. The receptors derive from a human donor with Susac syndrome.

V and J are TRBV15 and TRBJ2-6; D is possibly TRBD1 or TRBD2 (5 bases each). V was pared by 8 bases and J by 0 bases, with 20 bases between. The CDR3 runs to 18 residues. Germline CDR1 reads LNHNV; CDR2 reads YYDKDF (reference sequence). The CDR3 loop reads CATSEGYRTLSGANVLTF. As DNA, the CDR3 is TGTGCCACCTCCGAGGGGTATCGGACACTCTCTGGGGCCAACGTCCTGACTTTC. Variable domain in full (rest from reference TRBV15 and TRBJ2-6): DAMVIQNPRYQVTQFGKPVTLSCSQTLNHNVMYWYQQKSSQAPKLLFHYYDKDFNNEADTPDNFQSRRPNTSFCFLDIRSPGLGDTAMYLCATSEGYRTLSGANVLTFGAGSRLTVL.

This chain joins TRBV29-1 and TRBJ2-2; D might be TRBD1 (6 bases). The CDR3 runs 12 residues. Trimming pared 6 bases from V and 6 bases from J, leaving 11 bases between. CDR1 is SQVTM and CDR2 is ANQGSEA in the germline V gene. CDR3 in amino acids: CSVLPGAGELFF. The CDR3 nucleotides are TGCAGCGTCCTTCCAGGGGCCGGGGAGCTGTTTTTT.

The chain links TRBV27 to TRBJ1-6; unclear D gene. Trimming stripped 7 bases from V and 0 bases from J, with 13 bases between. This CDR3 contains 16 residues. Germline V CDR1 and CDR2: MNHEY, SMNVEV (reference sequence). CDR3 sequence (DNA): TGTGCCAGCACCCTTGCCCTTTCCTCCTATAATTCACCCCTCCACTTT. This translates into CASTLALSSYNSPLHF.

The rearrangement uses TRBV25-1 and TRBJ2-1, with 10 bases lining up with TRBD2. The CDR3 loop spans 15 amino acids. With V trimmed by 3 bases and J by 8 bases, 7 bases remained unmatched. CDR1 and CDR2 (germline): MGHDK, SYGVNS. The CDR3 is CASSDGTSVFDEQFF. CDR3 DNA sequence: TGTGCCAGCAGTGACGGGACTAGCGTCTTCGATGAGCAGTTCTTC.

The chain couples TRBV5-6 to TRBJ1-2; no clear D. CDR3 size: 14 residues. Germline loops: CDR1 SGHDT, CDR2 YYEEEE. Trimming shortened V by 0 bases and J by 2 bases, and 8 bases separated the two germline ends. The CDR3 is CASSLDVGNYGYTF. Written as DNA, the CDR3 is TGTGCCAGCAGCTTGGATGTGGGAAACTATGGCTACACCTTC.

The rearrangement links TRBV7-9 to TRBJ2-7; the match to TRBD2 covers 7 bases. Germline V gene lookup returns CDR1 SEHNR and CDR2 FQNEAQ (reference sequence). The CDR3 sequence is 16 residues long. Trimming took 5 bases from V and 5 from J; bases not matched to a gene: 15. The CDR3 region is CASSPSGGLEGHEQYF. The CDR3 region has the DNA TGTGCCAGCAGCCCGTCGGGGGGTCTGGAGGGCCACGAGCAGTACTTC.

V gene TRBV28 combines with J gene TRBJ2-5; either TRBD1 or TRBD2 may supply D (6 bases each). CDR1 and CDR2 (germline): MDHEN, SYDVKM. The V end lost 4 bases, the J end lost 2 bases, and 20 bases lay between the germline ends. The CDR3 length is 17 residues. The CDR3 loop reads CASSSRGAASLQETQYF. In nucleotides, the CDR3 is TGTGCCAGCAGTTCTAGGGGGGCGGCTAGCCTGCAAGAGACCCAGTACTTC.

The CDR3 loop is CASSLIPDTGVYEQYF. The CDR3 coding sequence is TGTGCCAGCAGCTTAATCCCGGACACCGGGGTCTACGAGCAGTACTTC. The genes are TRBV5-4 and TRBJ2-7; D is tentatively TRBD1 or TRBD2 (5 bases each). Germline CDR1 is SGHNT and CDR2 is YYREEE (reference sequence). The CDR3 contains 16 residues. V lost 2 bases, J lost 3 bases, and 18 bases lay in between. Full variable domain (remainder filled in from reference TRBV5-4 and TRBJ2-7): ETGVTQSPTHLIKTRGQQVTLRCSSQSGHNTVSWYQQALGQGPQFIFQYYREEENGRGNFPPRFSGLQFPNYSSELNVNALELDDSALYLCASSLIPDTGVYEQYFGPGTRLTVT.

The CDR3 spells CASSPTVARGGDQPQHF. The CDR3 DNA reads TGTGCCAGCAGTCCCACTGTGGCCCGGGGAGGGGACCAGCCCCAGCATTTT. The chain combines TRBV2 with TRBJ1-5, with D perhaps matching TRBD1 (5 bases). Deletions cut 5 bases from V and 7 bases from J, with 24 bases between. CDR1 is SNHLY, CDR2 FYNNEI, per germline. The CDR3 has 17 residues. Together with reference TRBV2 and TRBJ1-5, the CDR3 gives the full variable domain: EPEVTQTPSHQVTQMGQEVILRCVPISNHLYFYWYRQILGQKVEFLVSFYNNEISEKSEIFDDQFSVERPDGSNFTLKIRSTKLEDSAMYFCASSPTVARGGDQPQHFGDGTRLSIL.

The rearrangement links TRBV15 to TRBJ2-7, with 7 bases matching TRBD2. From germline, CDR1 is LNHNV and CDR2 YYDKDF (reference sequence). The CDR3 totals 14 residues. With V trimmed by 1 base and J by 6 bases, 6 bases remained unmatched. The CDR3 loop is CATSRGGTTAEQYF. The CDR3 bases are TGTGCCACCAGCAGAGGAGGGACTACGGCCGAGCAGTACTTC.

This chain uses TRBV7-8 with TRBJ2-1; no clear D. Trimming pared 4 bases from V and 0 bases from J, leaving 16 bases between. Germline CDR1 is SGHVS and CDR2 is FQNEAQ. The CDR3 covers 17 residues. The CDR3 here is CASSSRTLLDSYNEQFF. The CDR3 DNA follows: TGTGCCAGCAGCTCCAGGACCCTCCTAGACTCCTACAATGAGCAGTTCTTC. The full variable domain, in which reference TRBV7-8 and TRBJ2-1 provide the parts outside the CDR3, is GAGVSQSPRYKVAKRGQDVALRCDPISGHVSLFWYQQALGQGPEFLTYFQNEAQLDKSGLPSDRFFAERPEGSVSTLKIQRTQQEDSAVYLCASSSRTLLDSYNEQFFGPGTRLTVL.

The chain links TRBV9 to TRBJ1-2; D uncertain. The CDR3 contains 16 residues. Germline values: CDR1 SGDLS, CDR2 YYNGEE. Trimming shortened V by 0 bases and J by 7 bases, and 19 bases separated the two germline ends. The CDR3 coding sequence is TGTGCCAGCAGCGTAGCTTCAGGCCCCGGTGCCCCTGGCTACACCTTC. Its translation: CASSVASGPGAPGYTF.

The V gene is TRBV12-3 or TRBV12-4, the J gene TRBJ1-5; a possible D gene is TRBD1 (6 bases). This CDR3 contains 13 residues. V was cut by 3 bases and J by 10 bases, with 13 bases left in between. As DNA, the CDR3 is TGTGCCAGCAGTTTTGGGGGGCTCGAACCCCAGCATTTT. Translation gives CASSFGGLEPQHF.

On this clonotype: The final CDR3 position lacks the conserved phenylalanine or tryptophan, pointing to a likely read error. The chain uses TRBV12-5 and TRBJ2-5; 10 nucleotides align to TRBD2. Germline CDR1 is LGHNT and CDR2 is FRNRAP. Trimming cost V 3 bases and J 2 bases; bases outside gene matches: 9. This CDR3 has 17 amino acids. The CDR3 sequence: CASGFRWTSGFQETQYL. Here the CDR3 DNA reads TGTGCTAGTGGTTTTCGGTGGACTAGCGGTTTTCAAGAGACCCAGTACCTC.

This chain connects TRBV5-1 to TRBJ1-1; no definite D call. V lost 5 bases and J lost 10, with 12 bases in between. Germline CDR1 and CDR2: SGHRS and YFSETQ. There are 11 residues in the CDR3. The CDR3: CASRSAGGAFF. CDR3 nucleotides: TGCGCCAGCAGGTCGGCGGGTGGAGCTTTCTTT.

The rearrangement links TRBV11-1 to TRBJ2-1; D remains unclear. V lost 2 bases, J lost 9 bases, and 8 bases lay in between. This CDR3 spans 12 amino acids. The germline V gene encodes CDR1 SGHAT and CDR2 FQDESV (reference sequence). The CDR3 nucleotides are TGTGCCAGCAGCTTAATTCCCACTGAGCAGTTCTTC. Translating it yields CASSLIPTEQFF.

The CDR3 nucleotides read TGCGCCAGCAGCGAACGGTCCTCTGGAAACACCATATATTTT. Its protein product is CASSERSSGNTIYF. V gene TRBV5-1 combines with J gene TRBJ1-3; D is unresolved. The CDR3 is 14 amino acids. Germline V gives CDR1 SGHRS, CDR2 YFSETQ. The germline V and J ends were trimmed by 4 bases and 0 bases, with 8 bases remaining between them.

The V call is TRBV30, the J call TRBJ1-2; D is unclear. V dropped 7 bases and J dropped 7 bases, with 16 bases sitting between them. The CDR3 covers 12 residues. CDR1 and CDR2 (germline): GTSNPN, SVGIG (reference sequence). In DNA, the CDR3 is TGTGCCTATACCTGGGATGCTGTTGGCTACACCTTC. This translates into CAYTWDAVGYTF. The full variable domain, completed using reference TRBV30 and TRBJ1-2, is SQTIHQWPATLVQPVGSPLSLECTVEGTSNPNLYWYRQAAGRGLQLLFYSVGIGQISSEVPQNLSASRPQDRQFILSSKKLLLSDSGFYLCAYTWDAVGYTFGSGTRLTVV.

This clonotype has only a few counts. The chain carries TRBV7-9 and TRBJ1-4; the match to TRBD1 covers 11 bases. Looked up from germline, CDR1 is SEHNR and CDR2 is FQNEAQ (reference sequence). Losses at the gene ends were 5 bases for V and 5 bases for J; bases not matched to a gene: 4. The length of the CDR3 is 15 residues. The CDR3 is CASSPDRGRNEKLFF. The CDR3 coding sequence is TGTGCCAGCAGCCCGGACAGGGGGCGGAATGAAAAACTGTTTTTT.

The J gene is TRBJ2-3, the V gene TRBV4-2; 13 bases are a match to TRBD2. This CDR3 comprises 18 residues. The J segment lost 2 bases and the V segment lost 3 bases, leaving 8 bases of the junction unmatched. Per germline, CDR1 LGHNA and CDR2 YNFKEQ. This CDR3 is CASSHRVGLAGTTDTQYF. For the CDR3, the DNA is TGTGCCAGCAGCCATCGGGTGGGACTAGCGGGGACCACAGATACGCAGTATTTT.

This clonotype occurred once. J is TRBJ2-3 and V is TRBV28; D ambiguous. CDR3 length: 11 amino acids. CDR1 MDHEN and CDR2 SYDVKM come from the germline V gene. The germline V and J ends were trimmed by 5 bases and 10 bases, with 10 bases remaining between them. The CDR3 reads CASSPPNAQYF. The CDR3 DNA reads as TGTGCCAGCAGTCCCCCTAATGCGCAGTATTTT.

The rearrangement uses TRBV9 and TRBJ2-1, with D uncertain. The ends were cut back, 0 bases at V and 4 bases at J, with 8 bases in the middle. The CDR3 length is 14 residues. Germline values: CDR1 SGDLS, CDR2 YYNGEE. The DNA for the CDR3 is TGTGCCAGCAGCGTAGCTCTGGATTACAATGAGCAGTTCTTC. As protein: CASSVALDYNEQFF.

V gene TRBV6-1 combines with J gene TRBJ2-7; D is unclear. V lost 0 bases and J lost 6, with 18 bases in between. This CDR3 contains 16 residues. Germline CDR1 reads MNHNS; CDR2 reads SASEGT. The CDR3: CASSEAPYLQLAEQYF. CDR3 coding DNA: TGTGCCAGCAGTGAAGCCCCTTATTTACAGCTTGCCGAGCAGTACTTC.

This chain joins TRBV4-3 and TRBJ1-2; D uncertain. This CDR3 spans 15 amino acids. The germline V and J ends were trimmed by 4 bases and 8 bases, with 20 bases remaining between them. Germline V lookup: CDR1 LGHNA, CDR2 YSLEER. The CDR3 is CASSRSRTAREGYTF. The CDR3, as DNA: TGCGCCAGCAGCCGATCCAGGACGGCCCGGGAGGGCTACACCTTC.

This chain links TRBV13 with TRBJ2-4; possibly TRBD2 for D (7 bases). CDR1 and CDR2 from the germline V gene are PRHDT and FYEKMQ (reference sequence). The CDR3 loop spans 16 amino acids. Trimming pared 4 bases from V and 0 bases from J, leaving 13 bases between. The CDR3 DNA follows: TGTGCCAGCAGCTCCGAGGGGGGGCTAGCCAAAAACATTCAGTACTTC. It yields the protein CASSSEGGLAKNIQYF.

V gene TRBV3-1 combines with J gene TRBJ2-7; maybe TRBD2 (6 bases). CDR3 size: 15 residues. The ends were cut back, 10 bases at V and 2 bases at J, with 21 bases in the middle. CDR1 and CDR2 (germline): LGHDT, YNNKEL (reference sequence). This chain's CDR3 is CATRQGRSGAYEQYF. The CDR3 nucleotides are TGTGCCACCCGCCAGGGTCGGTCGGGAGCCTACGAGCAGTACTTC.

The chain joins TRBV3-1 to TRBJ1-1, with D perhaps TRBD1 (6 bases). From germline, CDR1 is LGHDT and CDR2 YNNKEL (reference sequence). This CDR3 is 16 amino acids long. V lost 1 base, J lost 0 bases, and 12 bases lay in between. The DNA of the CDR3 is TGTGCCAGCAGCCAAGCGACAGGCTTCATGAACACTGAAGCTTTCTTT. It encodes CASSQATGFMNTEAFF.

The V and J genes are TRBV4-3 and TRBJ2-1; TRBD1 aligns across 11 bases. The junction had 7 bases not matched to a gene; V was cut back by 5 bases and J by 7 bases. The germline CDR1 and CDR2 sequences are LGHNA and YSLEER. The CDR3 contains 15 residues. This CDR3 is CASSERDRGGNEQFF. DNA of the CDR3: TGCGCCAGCAGCGAGCGGGACAGGGGGGGGAATGAGCAGTTCTTC.

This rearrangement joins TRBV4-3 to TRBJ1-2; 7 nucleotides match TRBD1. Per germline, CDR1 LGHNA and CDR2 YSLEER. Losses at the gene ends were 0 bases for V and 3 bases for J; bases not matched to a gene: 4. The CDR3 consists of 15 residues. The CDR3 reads CASSQDRDRDYGYTF. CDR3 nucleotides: TGCGCCAGCAGCCAAGATAGGGACAGAGACTATGGCTACACCTTC.

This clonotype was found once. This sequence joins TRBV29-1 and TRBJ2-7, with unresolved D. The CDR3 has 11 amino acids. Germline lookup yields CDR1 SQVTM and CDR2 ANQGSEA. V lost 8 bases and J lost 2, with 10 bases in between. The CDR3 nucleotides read TGCAGCACATTTTATGCCTACGAGCAGTACTTC. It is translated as CSTFYAYEQYF.